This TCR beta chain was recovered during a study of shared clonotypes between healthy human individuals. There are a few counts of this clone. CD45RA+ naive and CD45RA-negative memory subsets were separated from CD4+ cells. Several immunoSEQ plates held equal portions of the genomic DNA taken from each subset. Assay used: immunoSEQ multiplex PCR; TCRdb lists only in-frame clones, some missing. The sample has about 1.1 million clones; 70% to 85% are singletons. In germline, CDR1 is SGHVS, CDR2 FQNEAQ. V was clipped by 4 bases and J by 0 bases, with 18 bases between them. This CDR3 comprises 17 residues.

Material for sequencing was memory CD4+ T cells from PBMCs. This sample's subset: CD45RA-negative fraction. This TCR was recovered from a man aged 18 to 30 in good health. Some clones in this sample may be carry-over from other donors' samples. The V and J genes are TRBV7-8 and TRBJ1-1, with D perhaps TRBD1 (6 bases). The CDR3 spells CASSSIGGVGMNTEAFF. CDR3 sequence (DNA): TGTGCCAGCAGCTCTATAGGGGGAGTCGGGATGAACACTGAAGCTTTCTTT.